Given below is one T cell receptor beta chain in context. As yet, its antigen is unknown. The source of the sample is a study of shared clonotypes between healthy human individuals. General observations from the study: Across a handful of donors, naive CD4 shared around 5.1%, naive CD8 more than 3%, memory CD4 roughly 2.3%, memory CD8 0.4%.

Sorted-subset replicate PCR reactions contained roughly 210 ng DNA, corresponding to approximately 30,000 T cell genomes. Libraries were prepared by immunoSEQ multiplex PCR; TCRdb keeps only in-frame clonotypes and omits some of them. This sample has roughly 1,600,000 clones, with 97% to 99% found just once. CDR1 is SGHTA and CDR2 is FQGTGA in the germline V gene. The CDR3 contains 15 residues. With 5 bases removed from V and 6 bases from J, the gap between germline ends came to 18 bases. Sequences were obtained from naive CD4+ T cells sorted from blood. Subset specified: CD45RA+ positively selected. The receptor was isolated from a man aged 25-40 years in good health. The chain joins TRBV7-3 to TRBJ2-3, with D perhaps TRBD2 (6 bases). CDR3 coding DNA: TGTGCCAGCAGCCGCGGGAACCCGTCAGGCGATACGCAGTATTTT. This gives the protein CASSRGNPSGDTQYF. The full variable domain, with the rest looked up from reference TRBV7-3 and TRBJ2-3, is GAGVSQTPSNKVTEKGKYVELRCDPISGHTALYWYRQSLGQGPEFLIYFQGTGAADDSGLPNDRFFAVRPEGSVSTLKIQRTERGDSAVYLCASSRGNPSGDTQYFGPGTRLTVL.